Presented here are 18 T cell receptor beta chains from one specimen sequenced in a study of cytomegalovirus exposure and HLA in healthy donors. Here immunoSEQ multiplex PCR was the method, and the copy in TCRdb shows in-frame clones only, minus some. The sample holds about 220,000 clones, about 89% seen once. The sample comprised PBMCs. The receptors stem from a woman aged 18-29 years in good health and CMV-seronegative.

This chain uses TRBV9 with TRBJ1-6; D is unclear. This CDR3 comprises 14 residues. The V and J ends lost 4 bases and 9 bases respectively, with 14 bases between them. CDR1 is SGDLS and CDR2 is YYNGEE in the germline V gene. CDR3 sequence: CASSLGPEASPLHF. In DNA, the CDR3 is TGTGCCAGCAGCTTAGGCCCGGAGGCTTCACCCCTCCACTTT.

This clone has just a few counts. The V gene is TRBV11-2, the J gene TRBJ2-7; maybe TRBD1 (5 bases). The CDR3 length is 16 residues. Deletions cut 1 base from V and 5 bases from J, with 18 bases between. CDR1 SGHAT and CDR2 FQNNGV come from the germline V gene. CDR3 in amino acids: CASSLGGSYLGNEQYF. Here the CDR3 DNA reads TGTGCCAGCAGCTTAGGGGGCAGCTACTTAGGGAACGAGCAGTACTTC.

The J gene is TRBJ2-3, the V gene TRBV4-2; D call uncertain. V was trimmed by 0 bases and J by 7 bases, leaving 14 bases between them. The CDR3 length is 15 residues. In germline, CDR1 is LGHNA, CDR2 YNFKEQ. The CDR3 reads CASSQEVPESYTQYF. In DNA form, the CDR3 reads TGTGCCAGCAGCCAAGAGGTCCCCGAGAGTTATACGCAGTATTTT.

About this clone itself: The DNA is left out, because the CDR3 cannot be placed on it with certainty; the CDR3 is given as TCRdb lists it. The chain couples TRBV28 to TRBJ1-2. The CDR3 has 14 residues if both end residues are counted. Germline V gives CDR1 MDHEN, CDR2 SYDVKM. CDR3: CASILGGTSRGYTF.

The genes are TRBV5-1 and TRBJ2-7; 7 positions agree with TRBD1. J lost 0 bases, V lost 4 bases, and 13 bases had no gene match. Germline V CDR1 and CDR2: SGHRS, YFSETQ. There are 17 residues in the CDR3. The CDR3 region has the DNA TGCGCCAGCAGCCTGGGGGCAGGACAGGCCATCTCCTACGAGCAGTACTTC. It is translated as CASSLGAGQAISYEQYF.

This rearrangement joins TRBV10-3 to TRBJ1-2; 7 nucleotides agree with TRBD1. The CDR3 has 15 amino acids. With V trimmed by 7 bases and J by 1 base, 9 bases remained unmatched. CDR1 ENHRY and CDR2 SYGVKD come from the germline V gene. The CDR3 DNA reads TGTGCCATCAACCCGGGACAGATCCTTAACTATGGCTACACCTTC. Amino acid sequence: CAINPGQILNYGYTF.

In DNA, the CDR3 is TGTGCCAGCAGCTGGGGGGGGGACGGCTACGAGCAGTACTTC. Translation gives CASSWGGDGYEQYF. V is TRBV7-7 and J is TRBJ2-7, with TRBD2 matching over 7 bases. Germline loops: CDR1 SSHAT, CDR2 FNYEAQ (reference sequence). The CDR3 is 14 amino acids. J gave up 3 bases and V 4 bases, and 6 bases lay outside the gene matches. Full variable domain (rest looked up from reference TRBV7-7 and TRBJ2-7): GAGVSQSPRYKVTKRGQDVTLRCDPISSHATLYWYQQALGQGPEFLTYFNYEAQPDKSGLPSDRFSAERPEGSISTLTIQRTEQRDSAMYRCASSWGGDGYEQYFGPGTRLTVT.

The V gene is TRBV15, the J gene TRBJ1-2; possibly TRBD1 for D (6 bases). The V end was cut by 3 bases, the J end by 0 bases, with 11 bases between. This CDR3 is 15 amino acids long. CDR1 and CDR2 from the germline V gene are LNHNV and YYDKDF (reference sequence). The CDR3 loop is CATSRRTDSNYGYTF. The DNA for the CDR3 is TGTGCCACCAGCAGGAGGACAGACTCTAACTATGGCTACACCTTC.

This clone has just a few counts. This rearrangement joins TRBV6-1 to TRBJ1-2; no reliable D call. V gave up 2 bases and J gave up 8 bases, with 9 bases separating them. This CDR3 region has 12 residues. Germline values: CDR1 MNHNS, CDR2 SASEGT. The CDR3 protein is CASSELGIGYTF. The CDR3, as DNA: TGTGCCAGCAGTGAACTCGGGATCGGCTACACCTTC.

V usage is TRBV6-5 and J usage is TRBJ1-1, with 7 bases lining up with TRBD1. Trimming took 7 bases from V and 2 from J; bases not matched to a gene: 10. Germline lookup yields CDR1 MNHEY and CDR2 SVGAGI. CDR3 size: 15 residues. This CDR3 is CASTYDRDRNTEAFF. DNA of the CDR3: TGTGCCAGCACCTACGACCGGGACAGAAACACTGAAGCTTTCTTT.

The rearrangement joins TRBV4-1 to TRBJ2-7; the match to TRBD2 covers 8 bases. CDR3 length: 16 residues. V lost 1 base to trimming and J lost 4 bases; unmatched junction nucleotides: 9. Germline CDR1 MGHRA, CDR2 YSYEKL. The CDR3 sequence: CASSQGGRLAGYEQYF. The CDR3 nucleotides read TGCGCCAGCAGCCAAGGCGGCCGTCTAGCGGGTTACGAGCAGTACTTC.

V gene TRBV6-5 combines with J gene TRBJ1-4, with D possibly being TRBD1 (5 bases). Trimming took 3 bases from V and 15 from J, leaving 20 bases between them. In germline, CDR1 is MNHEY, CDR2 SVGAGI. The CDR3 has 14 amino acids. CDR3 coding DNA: TGTGCCAGCAGTTATTCCGGCGTCGGGGGAAGGGTGTTTTTT. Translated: CASSYSGVGGRVFF.

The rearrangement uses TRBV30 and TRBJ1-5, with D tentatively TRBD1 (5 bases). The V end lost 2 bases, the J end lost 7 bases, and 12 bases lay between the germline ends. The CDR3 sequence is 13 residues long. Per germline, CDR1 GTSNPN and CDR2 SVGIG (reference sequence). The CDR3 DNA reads TGTGCCTGGAGTCAGGGTGGGGTCCAGCCCCAGCATTTT. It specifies CAWSQGGVQPQHF.

CDR3 DNA: TGTGCCACAAAGGGACAGGGCAATCAGCCCCAGCATTTT. Amino acid sequence: CATKGQGNQPQHF. The chain has TRBV25-1 and TRBJ1-5, with 8 nucleotides matching TRBD1. This CDR3 is built from 13 residues. V trimming: 10 bases; J trimming: 2 bases; junction bases outside the gene matches: 4. In germline, CDR1 is MGHDK, CDR2 SYGVNS.

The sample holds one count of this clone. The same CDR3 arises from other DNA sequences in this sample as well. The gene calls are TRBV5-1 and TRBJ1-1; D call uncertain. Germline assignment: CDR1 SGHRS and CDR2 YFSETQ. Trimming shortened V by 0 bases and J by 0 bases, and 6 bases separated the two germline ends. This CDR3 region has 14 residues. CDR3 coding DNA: TGCGCCAGCAGCTTGGGTCAGGTGAACACTGAAGCTTTCTTT. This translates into CASSLGQVNTEAFF.

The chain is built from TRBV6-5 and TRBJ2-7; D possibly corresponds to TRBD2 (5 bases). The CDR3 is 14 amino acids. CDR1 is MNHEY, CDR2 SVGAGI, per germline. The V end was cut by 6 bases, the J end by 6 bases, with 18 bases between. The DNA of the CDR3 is TGTGCCAGCAGCAACGGACTTGACCCAGCCGAGCAGTACTTC. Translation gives CASSNGLDPAEQYF.

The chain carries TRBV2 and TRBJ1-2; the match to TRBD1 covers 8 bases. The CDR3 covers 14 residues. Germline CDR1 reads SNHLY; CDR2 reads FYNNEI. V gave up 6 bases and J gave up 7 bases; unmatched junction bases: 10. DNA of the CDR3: TGTGCCAGCAGCAGTGGCAGGGGGCCTGCTGGCTACACCTTC. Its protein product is CASSSGRGPAGYTF. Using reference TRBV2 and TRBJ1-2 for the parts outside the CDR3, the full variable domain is EPEVTQTPSHQVTQMGQEVILRCVPISNHLYFYWYRQILGQKVEFLVSFYNNEISEKSEIFDDQFSVERPDGSNFTLKIRSTKLEDSAMYFCASSSGRGPAGYTFGSGTRLTVV.

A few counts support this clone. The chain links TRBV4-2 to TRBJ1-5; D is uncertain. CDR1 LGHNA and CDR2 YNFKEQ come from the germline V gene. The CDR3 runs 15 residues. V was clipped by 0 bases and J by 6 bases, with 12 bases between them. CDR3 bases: TGTGCCAGCAGCCAAGATCTTGGGAGGGTTCAGCCCCAGCATTTT. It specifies CASSQDLGRVQPQHF.